The 22 T cell receptor beta chains listed next were all sequenced from one sample in a study of CD8+CD57+ T cells in acquired aplastic anemia. Sequenced patients had shown CD8+CD57+ cell expansion by flow cytometry. Investigators profiled TCR beta VDJ and CDR3 from genomic DNA template. MiXCR, applied by TCRdb to the reads, yields one record per CDR3 protein. The repertoire has 400,000 to 600,000 distinct CDR3 sequences, around 33% of them found once; the top ten carry around 0.82%. Sequenced material: sorted CD4+, CD8+, or CD8+CD57+ T cells (not recorded which) from PBMCs. These receptor sequences come from a human donor with aplastic anemia.

The chain employs TRBV5-6 and TRBJ1-3; D call uncertain. The CDR3 is 16 amino acids. Germline CDR1 and CDR2: SGHDT and YYEEEE. Trimming pared 2 bases from V and 0 bases from J, leaving 12 bases between. DNA for the CDR3: TGTGCCAGCAGCTTCGCCGCCCAGAGCTCTGGAAACACCATATATTTT. This gives the protein CASSFAAQSSGNTIYF.

At least ten counts were recorded for this clonotype. The chain employs TRBV12-3 or TRBV12-4 and TRBJ1-5; D uncertain. V lost 5 bases, J lost 3 bases, and 8 bases lay in between. This CDR3 contains 13 residues. CDR3 region: CASSRQDNQPQHF. The CDR3 region has the DNA TGTGCCAGCAGTAGACAAGACAATCAGCCCCAGCATTTT.

This clonotype has ten or more counts. The chain has TRBV3-1 and TRBJ1-1; D ambiguous. This CDR3 has 12 residues. V was cut by 2 bases and J by 3 bases, with 4 bases left in between. Per the germline V gene, CDR1 is LGHDT and CDR2 is YNNKEL (reference sequence). CDR3 coding DNA: TGTGCCAGCAGCCAATTAGACACTGAAGCTTTCTTT. Amino acid sequence: CASSQLDTEAFF.

There are many counts of this clonotype. This sequence joins TRBV7-9 and TRBJ1-1, with D perhaps matching TRBD1 (5 bases). Germline V gene data show CDR1 as SEHNR and CDR2 as FQNEAQ (reference sequence). The CDR3 sequence is 14 residues long. Trimming stripped 5 bases from V and 2 bases from J, with 12 bases between. CDR3 protein: CASSPDTYNTEAFF. The CDR3, as DNA: TGTGCCAGCAGCCCGGACACCTACAACACTGAAGCTTTCTTT.

This clonotype was observed a single time. The chain employs TRBV6-1 and TRBJ2-7, with D possibly matching TRBD1 (5 bases). V was shortened by 3 bases and J by 10 bases, with 10 bases between the two germline ends. CDR3 length: 11 residues. The germline V gene encodes CDR1 MNHNS and CDR2 SASEGT. CDR3 in DNA: TGTGCCAGCAGTGATGAAGGGGTCCAGTACTTC. Amino acid sequence: CASSDEGVQYF.

This clonotype was seen many times. This chain joins TRBV20-1 and TRBJ2-7, with no clear D. The V gene's germline CDR1 is DFQATT and CDR2 SNEGSKA (reference sequence). V lost 0 bases and J 5 bases, leaving 14 bases between the germline ends. The length of the CDR3 is 14 residues. CDR3: CSARETSWSHEQYF. The CDR3 coding sequence is TGCAGTGCTAGAGAGACATCCTGGTCACACGAGCAGTACTTC.

The chain links TRBV19 to TRBJ1-1; D gene uncertain. The CDR3 has 14 amino acids. Germline V CDR1 and CDR2: LNHDA, SQIVND (reference sequence). Trimming left V 3 bases short and J 4 bases short, with 12 bases between. The CDR3 DNA is TGTGCCAGTAGTATCGACAAAGGAGGCACTGAAGCTTTCTTT. This gives the protein CASSIDKGGTEAFF.

This sequence joins TRBV7-6 and TRBJ2-5, with D hard to call. Trimming removed 2 bases from V and 1 base from J, with 17 bases in between. The CDR3 spans 17 residues. Germline V gene lookup returns CDR1 SGHVS and CDR2 FNYEAQ. This CDR3 is CASSLPSLSGGQETQYF. DNA of the CDR3: TGTGCCAGCAGCTTACCATCTCTTTCGGGTGGCCAAGAGACCCAGTACTTC.

Ten or more counts support this clonotype. This rearrangement joins TRBV5-1 to TRBJ1-2; TRBD1 might be the D (5 bases). Germline lookup yields CDR1 SGHRS and CDR2 YFSETQ. The CDR3 has 15 amino acids. With 2 bases removed from V and 9 bases from J, the gap between germline ends came to 20 bases. The chain's CDR3 is CASSLGSREVVSYTF. Here the CDR3 DNA reads TGCGCCAGCAGCTTAGGGTCCAGGGAAGTGGTTAGCTACACCTTC. The variable domain in full, with the rest retrieved from reference TRBV5-1 and TRBJ1-2, is KAGVTQTPRYLIKTRGQQVTLSCSPISGHRSVSWYQQTPGQGLQFLFEYFSETQRNKGNFPGRFSGRQFSNSRSEMNVSTLELGDSALYLCASSLGSREVVSYTFGSGTRLTVV.

The CDR3 DNA follows: TGTGCCAGCAGCAGGACAGGGCGCACAGATACGCAGTATTTT. The encoded protein is CASSRTGRTDTQYF. This chain uses TRBV2 with TRBJ2-3, with TRBD1 matching 8 bases. The CDR3 runs 14 residues. V trimming: 6 bases; J trimming: 1 base; junction bases outside the gene matches: 3. Germline-derived CDR1 and CDR2 are SNHLY and FYNNEI.

There are a few counts of this clonotype. The rearrangement uses TRBV5-4 and TRBJ2-7; no clear D gene. The V gene's germline CDR1 is SGHNT and CDR2 YYREEE (reference sequence). Trimming stripped 4 bases from V and 6 bases from J, with 14 bases between. The CDR3 is made up of 13 amino acids. CDR3 nucleotide sequence: TGTGCCAGCAGCCCCGGACCCGGTGGCGAGCAGTACTTC. This translates into CASSPGPGGEQYF.

In its sample, this clonotype was seen many times. This sequence joins TRBV12-3 or TRBV12-4 and TRBJ2-7; D is perhaps TRBD1 (6 bases). The CDR3 contains 15 residues. Trimming took 1 base from V and 5 from J, leaving 15 bases between them. The CDR3 DNA sequence: TGTGCCAGCAGTTTAGGTCCCAGGGGTACGGACGAGCAGTACTTC. This encodes CASSLGPRGTDEQYF.

This clonotype was seen only a few times. This sequence joins TRBV11-2 and TRBJ2-1, with a possible D match to TRBD1 (5 bases). The length of the CDR3 is 16 residues. Germline assignment: CDR1 SGHAT and CDR2 FQNNGV. Trimming cost V 1 base and J 6 bases, with 16 bases left between them. Here the CDR3 DNA reads TGTGCCAGCAGCTTAGTTCAGGGAACTTATTCCAATGAGCAGTTCTTC. Translating it yields CASSLVQGTYSNEQFF.

The V call is TRBV5-2, the J call TRBJ2-1; the tabulated D call, TRBD2, remains unverified against the DNA. TRBV5-2 is an annotated pseudogene. This CDR3 contains 16 residues. The CDR3 coding sequence is TGTGCCAGCAAGTATTTAGCGGGAGTTGAAAACAATGAGCAGTTCTTC. Protein sequence: CASKYLAGVENNEQFF.

This clonotype was recorded many times. This sequence joins TRBV2 and TRBJ2-1; D remains unclear. From germline, CDR1 is SNHLY and CDR2 FYNNEI. The CDR3 covers 12 residues. V dropped 6 bases and J dropped 6 bases, with 9 bases sitting between them. Here the CDR3 DNA reads TGTGCCAGCAGCCTGACTCTCAATGAGCAGTTCTTC. Translation: CASSLTLNEQFF.

V and J are TRBV20-1 and TRBJ2-5, with D perhaps TRBD2 (6 bases). V was cut by 5 bases and J by 5 bases, with 18 bases left in between. Germline CDR1 is DFQATT and CDR2 is SNEGSKA (reference sequence). The CDR3 is made up of 14 amino acids. CDR3 region: CSAGLQGLQETQYF. In nucleotides, the CDR3 is TGCAGTGCTGGACTACAAGGTTTGCAGGAGACCCAGTACTTC.

This clonotype was seen once. This sequence joins TRBV12-3 or TRBV12-4 and TRBJ2-3, with 7 bases lining up with TRBD1. CDR3 length equals 13 residues. V was clipped by 7 bases and J by 7 bases; unmatched bases: 8. CDR3 protein: CASNQGGAYTQYF. The CDR3 region has the DNA TGTGCCAGCAATCAAGGGGGCGCGTATACGCAGTATTTT.

A note on this clonotype: This clone may be a read error of a much larger clone one base away. DNA for the CDR3: TGCAGTGGTGCGGAGGGGGTAGCTAACTATAGCTACACCTTC. It yields the protein CSGAEGVANYSYTF. This sequence joins TRBV20-1 and TRBJ1-2; possible D gene TRBD1, 6 bases. The CDR3 consists of 14 residues. Germline V gene data show CDR1 as DFQATT and CDR2 as SNEGSKA (reference sequence).

This clonotype was counted many times. This CDR3 is CASSEQNQPQHF. The CDR3, as DNA: TGTGCCAGCAGTGAACAGAATCAGCCCCAGCATTTT. This chain uses TRBV2 with TRBJ1-5; the D is unclear. The germline V gene has CDR1 SNHLY and CDR2 FYNNEI. CDR3 length: 12 amino acids. The V end was cut by 2 bases, the J end by 4 bases, with 3 bases between.

CDR3 in amino acids: CSDLRGIGYTF. The CDR3, as DNA: TGCAGCGACCTCAGGGGGATTGGCTACACCTTC. This chain links TRBV29-1 with TRBJ1-2; 7 bases map to TRBD1. The J segment lost 7 bases and the V segment lost 7 bases, leaving 6 bases of the junction unmatched. Germline V CDR1 and CDR2: SQVTM, ANQGSEA. This CDR3 contains 11 residues.

This clonotype was seen repeatedly, ten times or more. The chain carries TRBV19 and TRBJ2-5, with 8 bases that match TRBD2. Germline CDR1 is LNHDA and CDR2 is SQIVND (reference sequence). J gave up 9 bases and V 5 bases, and 5 bases lay outside the gene matches. The CDR3 sequence is 12 residues long. As DNA, the CDR3 is TGTGCCAGTAGTCATAGCGGGGTGGCCCAGTACTTC. Translation gives CASSHSGVAQYF.

The chain recombines TRBV10-3 with TRBJ1-2; 8 bases are shared with TRBD1. J lost 3 bases, V lost 10 bases, and 7 bases had no gene match. CDR3 length equals 13 residues. Germline CDR1 ENHRY, CDR2 SYGVKD. This chain's CDR3 is CATRQGTYYGYTF. CDR3 sequence (DNA): TGTGCCACTAGACAGGGGACGTACTATGGCTACACCTTC.